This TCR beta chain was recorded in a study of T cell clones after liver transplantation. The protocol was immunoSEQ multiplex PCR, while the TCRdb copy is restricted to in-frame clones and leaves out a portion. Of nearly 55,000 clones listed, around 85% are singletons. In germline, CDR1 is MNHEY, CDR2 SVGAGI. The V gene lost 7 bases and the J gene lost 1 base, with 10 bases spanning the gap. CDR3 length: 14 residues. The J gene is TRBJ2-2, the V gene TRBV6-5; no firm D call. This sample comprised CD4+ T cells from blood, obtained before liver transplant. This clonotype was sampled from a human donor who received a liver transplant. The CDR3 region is CASKGSRNTGELFF. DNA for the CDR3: TGTGCCAGCAAAGGGTCTCGGAACACCGGGGAGCTGTTTTTT.